The present TCR beta chain was sequenced within a study of molecular identifiers for immune sequencing clone quantification. Study-level points and caveats: Among about a million naive cells, spiked Jurkat TCR RNA from a single cell was reportedly detectable. Clones that exceeded 20 RNA copies held over 97% of effector molecules, yet under 1% in naive cells.

In the sort, naive CD8 T cells were defined as CD8+CD4-CCR7+CD45RA+. This clonotype was detected ten times or more. Its target is unknown. MiXCR was run by TCRdb on the PCR reads, yielding one entry per CDR3 protein. The repertoire includes some 70,000 distinct CDR3 sequences, over 15% of them detected once, and about 1.5% sits in the top ten. The CDR3 totals 16 residues. Trimming removed 0 bases from V and 9 bases from J, with 17 bases in between. Per germline, CDR1 LGHNA and CDR2 YNFKEQ. The receptor was isolated from a human donor in good health. Some libraries in this study had Jurkat cell RNA spiked in. J is TRBJ1-4 and V is TRBV4-2; D perhaps matches TRBD1 (5 bases). Sequencing was done on a sample of naive CD8+ T cells from blood, with Jurkat cell RNA spiked in. The subset is: FACS-sorted CD8+CD4-CCR7+CD45RA+ naive T cells. CDR3 sequence reads: CASSQEDETGLKKLFF. CDR3 DNA: TGTGCCAGCAGCCAAGAAGACGAGACGGGACTGAAAAAACTGTTTTTT.